These 9 T cell receptor beta chains share one sample of origin, sequenced in a study of Ad26.COV2.S vaccination and SARS-CoV-2 variants. TCRdb's table, derived via immunoSEQ multiplex PCR, lists solely in-frame clones and lacks some. The repertoire consists of about 280,000 clones, with more than 75% occurring once and the leading ten covering under 4%. Treatment: about 20 received Ad26.COV2.S at low or high dose, single or two shots; 5 received placebo; per-sample allocation not given. It was on day 63 after the first vaccine or placebo injection that samples were taken. This specimen consisted of peripheral blood, obtained in a trial of Ad26.COV2.S vaccine versus placebo. The source is a person aged 18-65 years who received the Ad26.COV2.S COVID-19 vaccine or a placebo.

This chain uses TRBV21-1 with TRBJ1-6. TRBV21-1 is a pseudogene locus. The CDR3 length is 16 residues. CDR3 residues: CASRADGFTYNSPLHF. CDR3 DNA: TGTGCCAGCAGGGCGGATGGCTTCACCTATAATTCACCCCTCCACTTT.

This chain links TRBV11-2 with TRBJ2-7; TRBD1 aligns across 11 bases. Unmatched junction bases numbered 8, after V lost 4 bases and J lost 3 bases. Germline V gene data show CDR1 as SGHAT and CDR2 as FQNNGV. The CDR3 covers 16 residues. The CDR3, as DNA: TGTGCCAGCAGCTCCATAGCCGGGACAGGGGGCTACGAGCAGTACTTC. Amino acids: CASSSIAGTGGYEQYF. Supplemented by reference TRBV11-2 and TRBJ2-7, the full variable domain reads EAGVAQSPRYKIIEKRQSVAFWCNPISGHATLYWYQQILGQGPKLLIQFQNNGVVDDSQLPKDRFSAERLKGVDSTLKIQPAKLEDSAVYLCASSSIAGTGGYEQYFGPGTRLTVT.

The chain combines TRBV5-5 with TRBJ2-7, with D possibly matching TRBD2 (5 bases). Germline CDR1 reads SGHKS; CDR2 reads YYEKEE (reference sequence). V was cut by 0 bases and J by 2 bases, with 18 bases left in between. The CDR3 has 17 amino acids. CDR3 DNA: TGTGCCAGCAGCTTGGCCGATGGGCCCCCCGGGGCCTACGAGCAGTACTTC. As protein: CASSLADGPPGAYEQYF.

V usage is TRBV3-1 (or the pseudogene TRBV3-2) and J usage is TRBJ2-3, with a possible D match to TRBD2 (6 bases). V was cut by 9 bases and J by 5 bases, with 18 bases left in between. The CDR3 length is 14 residues. The germline gives CDR1 LGHDT, CDR2 YNNKEL (reference sequence). The CDR3 region has the DNA TGTGCCAGTACAACGCGGGGTGTTATAGATACGCAGTATTTT. Protein: CASTTRGVIDTQYF.

V and J are TRBV6-1 and TRBJ2-1; no clear D. V was cut by 1 base and J by 8 bases, with 9 bases left in between. The CDR3 consists of 13 residues. Germline V lookup: CDR1 MNHNS, CDR2 SASEGT. DNA of the CDR3: TGTGCCAGCAGTGAAGACCGGTTGTATGAGCAGTTCTTC. This codes for CASSEDRLYEQFF.

CDR3 sequence reads: CASSLDTANTGELFF. CDR3 nucleotide sequence: TGTGCCAGCAGCCTGGACACCGCGAACACCGGGGAGCTGTTTTTT. V gene TRBV3-1 (or the pseudogene TRBV3-2) combines with J gene TRBJ2-2, with D maybe TRBD1 (5 bases). This CDR3 spans 15 amino acids. Trimming took off 4 bases at V and 0 bases at J, with 9 bases between the two ends. Germline V gene data show CDR1 as LGHDT and CDR2 as YNNKEL (reference sequence).

J is TRBJ2-7 and V is TRBV4-1; D tentatively reads TRBD1 or TRBD2 (5 bases each). The germline CDR1 and CDR2 sequences are MGHRA and YSYEKL. The CDR3 length is 15 residues. V was shortened by 5 bases and J by 3 bases, with 17 bases between the two germline ends. CDR3 sequence reads: CASSAPGRRIYEQYF. The CDR3 coding sequence is TGCGCCAGCAGCGCACCGGGACGTCGCATCTACGAGCAGTACTTC.

The chain uses TRBV7-9 and TRBJ1-1; no firm D call. Trimming removed 2 bases from V and 0 bases from J, with 1 base in between. Germline V gene lookup returns CDR1 SEHNR and CDR2 FQNEAQ (reference sequence). CDR3 length: 12 amino acids. The CDR3 loop reads CASSLLNTEAFF. The CDR3 nucleotides read TGTGCCAGCAGCTTATTGAACACTGAAGCTTTCTTT.

The chain links TRBV6-1 to TRBJ1-1; D is possibly TRBD1 (5 bases). CDR1 and CDR2 from the germline V gene are MNHNS and SASEGT. Trimming pared 1 base from V and 0 bases from J, leaving 12 bases between. The CDR3 loop spans 16 amino acids. CDR3 loop: CASSEGLGGLNTEAFF. Here the CDR3 DNA reads TGTGCCAGCAGTGAAGGCCTCGGGGGGTTGAACACTGAAGCTTTCTTT.